The 5 T cell receptor beta chains presented below share a single source sample, sequenced in a study of Ad26.COV2.S vaccination and SARS-CoV-2 variants. The treatment denotes: over 15 received Ad26.COV2.S at low or high dose, single or two shots; about 5 received placebo; per-sample allocation not given. Day 63 after the first injection of vaccine or placebo was the sampling time. TCRdb keeps only in-frame clones here, not all; method: immunoSEQ multiplex PCR. The top ten clones hold approximately 1.5% of a sample with about 680,000 clones, roughly 90% of them seen once. The specimen was peripheral blood, collected in a trial of Ad26.COV2.S vaccine versus placebo. These receptors were obtained from a person between 18 and 60 years old who received the Ad26.COV2.S COVID-19 vaccine or a placebo.

CDR3 region: CASSPGPGDTEAFF. Here the CDR3 DNA reads TGTGCCAGCTCACCTGGGCCGGGGGACACTGAAGCTTTCTTT. V usage is TRBV18 and J usage is TRBJ1-1; perhaps TRBD1 as D (5 bases). The V gene's germline CDR1 is KGHSH and CDR2 LQKENI. There are 14 residues in the CDR3. The V end was cut by 3 bases, the J end by 3 bases, with 11 bases between.

The chain uses TRBV5-1 and TRBJ2-3; a weak D match, TRBD1 (5 bases). This CDR3 region has 16 residues. Deletions cut 0 bases from V and 1 base from J, with 12 bases between. Germline lookup yields CDR1 SGHRS and CDR2 YFSETQ. CDR3 protein: CASSLDTGTGTDTQYF. For the CDR3, the DNA is TGCGCCAGCAGCTTGGATACAGGAACAGGCACAGATACGCAGTATTTT.

This chain uses TRBV11-2 with TRBJ2-7, with D perhaps being TRBD1 or TRBD2 (5 bases each). CDR1 SGHAT and CDR2 FQNNGV come from the germline V gene. Between the trimmed V and J ends, which lost 1 base and 7 bases, there was a span of 11 bases. This CDR3 has 13 residues. DNA for the CDR3: TGTGCCAGCAGCTTAGGGGGGTTTGGGGAGCAGTACTTC. Translation: CASSLGGFGEQYF.

The chain is built from TRBV6-1 and TRBJ1-5; possible D gene TRBD1, 5 bases. The CDR3 length is 15 residues. The germline V gene encodes CDR1 MNHNS and CDR2 SASEGT. The V end lost 2 bases, the J end lost 3 bases, and 11 bases lay between the germline ends. The CDR3 DNA reads TGTGCCAGCAGTGAAACAGGCCGAACCAATCAGCCCCAGCATTTT. Its translation is CASSETGRTNQPQHF.

The chain joins TRBV5-6 to TRBJ1-2, with 9 bases aligning to TRBD1. The CDR3 runs 13 residues. The ends lost 5 bases at V and 8 bases at J; junction bases unmatched: 7. Germline CDR1 is SGHDT and CDR2 is YYEEEE. The CDR3 nucleotides read TGTGCCAGCAGGGGACAGGGATCCTTCGGCTACACCTTC. Its protein is CASRGQGSFGYTF.